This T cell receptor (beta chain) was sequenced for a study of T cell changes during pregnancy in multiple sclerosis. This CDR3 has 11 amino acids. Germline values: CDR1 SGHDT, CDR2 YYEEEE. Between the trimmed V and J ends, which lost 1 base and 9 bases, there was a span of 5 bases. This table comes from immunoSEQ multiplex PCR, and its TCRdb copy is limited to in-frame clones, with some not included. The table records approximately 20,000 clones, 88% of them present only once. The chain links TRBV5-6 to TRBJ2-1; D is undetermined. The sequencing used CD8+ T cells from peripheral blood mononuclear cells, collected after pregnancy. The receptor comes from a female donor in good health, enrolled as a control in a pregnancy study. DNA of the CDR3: TGTGCCAGCAGCTTGTCTAGTGAGCAGTTCTTC. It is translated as CASSLSSEQFF.